Below are 20 T cell receptor beta chains sequenced from a single sample in a study of blood T cell repertoires in COVID-19. Measured with immunoSEQ multiplex PCR; TCRdb has only the in-frame clones, and not every one. The table includes about 74,000 clones, around 69% detected once. The sequenced sample was peripheral blood. These receptor sequences come from a man between 65 and 79 years old with active or convalescent COVID-19.

CDR3 sequence: CASSNSYYSNQPQHF. The CDR3 DNA reads TGTGCCAGCAGTAACAGCTATTATAGCAATCAGCCCCAGCATTTT. This chain links TRBV27 with TRBJ1-5; D is uncertain. The length of the CDR3 is 15 residues. CDR1 and CDR2 from the germline V gene are MNHEY and SMNVEV (reference sequence). The germline V and J ends were trimmed by 5 bases and 0 bases, with 11 bases remaining between them.

The CDR3 coding sequence is TGTGCCAGCAGTCCCACCCGAACAGGGGGACGAGAGACCCAGTACTTC. Its protein product is CASSPTRTGGRETQYF. V and J are TRBV27 and TRBJ2-5; 8 bases fit TRBD1. V shed 5 bases, J shed 4 bases, and the junction held 12 bases outside the gene matches. The CDR3 has 16 residues. Germline V gives CDR1 MNHEY, CDR2 SMNVEV (reference sequence).

The CDR3 nucleotides read TGTGCCAGCGATCCCTCCGGTTACGGGGAGCTGTTTTTT. Its translation is CASDPSGYGELFF. This chain uses TRBV28 with TRBJ2-2; D call uncertain. V was trimmed by 8 bases and J by 7 bases, leaving 14 bases between them. Germline CDR1 reads MDHEN; CDR2 reads SYDVKM. CDR3 size: 13 residues.

The chain employs TRBV2 and TRBJ2-2; 8 bases agree with TRBD2. Germline V gives CDR1 SNHLY, CDR2 FYNNEI. V was pared by 7 bases and J by 6 bases, with 10 bases of the junction left unmatched. The CDR3 sequence is 15 residues long. The CDR3 reads CASTYIAGPAGELFF. Here the CDR3 DNA reads TGTGCCAGCACATATATAGCGGGACCCGCCGGGGAGCTGTTTTTT.

The chain is built from TRBV21-1 and TRBJ2-1; TRBD1, as called in the table, went unchecked against the DNA. TRBV21-1 represents a pseudogene. The CDR3 runs to 12 residues. As DNA, the CDR3 is TGTGCCAGCAGCAATCTTAAGGGGGTCCAGTTCTTC. Residues: CASSNLKGVQFF.

The chain uses TRBV5-4 and TRBJ2-5, with D possibly matching TRBD2 (5 bases). The CDR3 extends over 14 amino acids. CDR1 and CDR2 from the germline V gene are SGHNT and YYREEE (reference sequence). Trimming left V 0 bases short and J 4 bases short, with 10 bases between. The CDR3 loop is CASSLASSLETQYF. In DNA, the CDR3 is TGTGCCAGCAGCTTGGCGTCTAGCCTAGAGACCCAGTACTTC.

The chain employs TRBV21-1 and TRBJ1-5; the table's D call, TRBD1, was not checked against the DNA. TRBV21-1 constitutes a pseudogene. This CDR3 is 15 amino acids long. The CDR3 sequence: CASSKGGQGCQPQHF. In DNA form, the CDR3 reads TGTGCCAGCAGCAAAGGGGGCCAGGGATGTCAGCCCCAGCATTTT.

CDR3 residues: CASSSTRETQYF. The CDR3 region has the DNA TGTGCCAGCAGTTCAACGCGAGAGACCCAGTACTTC. The chain uses TRBV6-5 and TRBJ2-5; no definite D call. The V gene lost 4 bases and the J gene lost 4 bases, with 7 bases spanning the gap. This CDR3 has 12 amino acids. Germline V gives CDR1 MNHEY, CDR2 SVGAGI.

The chain employs TRBV6-5 and TRBJ2-7; 7 nucleotides align to TRBD1. V was pared by 5 bases and J by 5 bases, with 12 bases of the junction left unmatched. From germline, CDR1 is MNHEY and CDR2 SVGAGI. CDR3 length: 15 residues. CDR3 amino acids: CASSPPGQREHEQYF. CDR3 nucleotide sequence: TGTGCCAGCAGTCCCCCGGGACAGAGGGAACACGAGCAGTACTTC.

There are a few counts of this clone. This rearrangement joins TRBV6-5 to TRBJ2-5; possible D gene TRBD2, 6 bases. The germline CDR1 and CDR2 sequences are MNHEY and SVGAGI. V dropped 5 bases and J dropped 2 bases, with 12 bases sitting between them. The CDR3 runs to 14 residues. CDR3 in DNA: TGTGCCAGCAGTAGAGGAGGGCCACAAGAGACCCAGTACTTC. Translated: CASSRGGPQETQYF.

The chain links TRBV30 to TRBJ2-5, with 8 bases matching TRBD2. This CDR3 has 13 residues. Germline assignment: CDR1 GTSNPN and CDR2 SVGIG (reference sequence). Trimming at V came to 3 bases and at J to 9 bases, leaving 9 bases not matched to a gene. CDR3: CAWSPGLVGAQYF. The CDR3 nucleotides read TGTGCCTGGAGCCCGGGACTAGTGGGGGCCCAGTACTTC.

This chain connects TRBV2 to TRBJ1-6; 7 nucleotides agree with TRBD1. In germline, CDR1 is SNHLY, CDR2 FYNNEI. Trimming at V came to 8 bases and at J to 9 bases, leaving 19 bases not matched to a gene. The CDR3 is 17 amino acids. The CDR3, as DNA: TGTGCCAGCGGGACAGAACCGGGACACATGAGAGGTTCACCCCTCCACTTT. It specifies CASGTEPGHMRGSPLHF.

V usage is TRBV6-5 and J usage is TRBJ1-1, with 7 bases fitting TRBD1. V shed 5 bases and J 1 base; nucleotides not matched to a gene: 7. Germline V gene lookup returns CDR1 MNHEY and CDR2 SVGAGI. The CDR3 has 15 residues. CDR3 sequence: CASSTKTGRNTEAFF. In nucleotides, the CDR3 is TGTGCCAGCAGTACTAAGACAGGGAGGAACACTGAAGCTTTCTTT.

The chain combines TRBV9 with TRBJ2-2; unclear D gene. Germline V gives CDR1 SGDLS, CDR2 YYNGEE. The CDR3 totals 11 residues. Trimming removed 4 bases at V and 5 bases at J, with 3 bases between. CDR3 protein: CASSSTGELFF. The CDR3 DNA sequence: TGTGCCAGCAGCTCTACCGGGGAGCTGTTTTTT.

This clone was recorded a few times. The rearrangement links TRBV7-3 to TRBJ1-2; 7 nucleotides align to TRBD1. Losses at the gene ends were 5 bases for V and 4 bases for J; bases not matched to a gene: 10. CDR3 length: 15 amino acids. From germline, CDR1 is SGHTA and CDR2 FQGTGA. CDR3 in DNA: TGTGCCAGCAGCCCCGGGACAGCCAGTACCTATGGCTACACCTTC. Its protein is CASSPGTASTYGYTF.

The rearrangement uses TRBV7-3 and TRBJ2-4, with a possible D match to TRBD1 (5 bases). V was clipped by 5 bases and J by 0 bases, with 11 bases between them. CDR1 and CDR2 (germline): SGHTA, FQGTGA. The CDR3 extends over 15 amino acids. The CDR3 protein is CASSPLGLAKNIQYF. The CDR3 nucleotides read TGTGCCAGCAGCCCGCTGGGGCTAGCCAAAAACATTCAGTACTTC.

The chain links TRBV10-2 to TRBJ1-3; weak D call: TRBD1 (5 bases). CDR1 is WSHSY, CDR2 SAAADI, per germline. This CDR3 region has 15 residues. Trimming cost V 7 bases and J 0 bases, with 13 bases left between them. CDR3 nucleotide sequence: TGCGCCAGCATCCCGACAGAGAGCTCTGGAAACACCATATATTTT. Its translation is CASIPTESSGNTIYF.

This chain links TRBV28 with TRBJ1-1; D not resolved. The V and J ends lost 5 bases and 2 bases respectively, with 12 bases between them. CDR1 and CDR2 from the germline V gene are MDHEN and SYDVKM. The CDR3 runs to 14 residues. CDR3 nucleotide sequence: TGTGCCAGCAGTGCCCCCGGGTTAAACACTGAAGCTTTCTTT. This encodes CASSAPGLNTEAFF.

The gene calls are TRBV3-1 (or the pseudogene TRBV3-2) and TRBJ2-4, with 7 bases aligning to TRBD1. V lost 3 bases, J lost 13 bases, and 6 bases stayed unmatched. Germline CDR1 LGHDT, CDR2 YNNKEL (reference sequence). The CDR3 totals 12 residues. CDR3 DNA: TGTGCCAGCAGCCACCGGGACAGACCCCAGTACTTC. Protein product: CASSHRDRPQYF.

This clone was recorded only once. The chain uses TRBV5-4 and TRBJ2-2; tentative D call: TRBD2 (6 bases). There are 14 residues in the CDR3. Germline V gene data show CDR1 as SGHNT and CDR2 as YYREEE (reference sequence). Trimming cost V 1 base and J 5 bases, with 9 bases left between them. CDR3 sequence reads: CASSLNRGTGELFF. The CDR3 DNA sequence: TGTGCCAGCAGCTTGAATCGGGGGACCGGGGAGCTGTTTTTT. Full variable domain (missing parts from reference TRBV5-4 and TRBJ2-2): ETGVTQSPTHLIKTRGQQVTLRCSSQSGHNTVSWYQQALGQGPQFIFQYYREEENGRGNFPPRFSGLQFPNYSSELNVNALELDDSALYLCASSLNRGTGELFFGEGSRLTVL.